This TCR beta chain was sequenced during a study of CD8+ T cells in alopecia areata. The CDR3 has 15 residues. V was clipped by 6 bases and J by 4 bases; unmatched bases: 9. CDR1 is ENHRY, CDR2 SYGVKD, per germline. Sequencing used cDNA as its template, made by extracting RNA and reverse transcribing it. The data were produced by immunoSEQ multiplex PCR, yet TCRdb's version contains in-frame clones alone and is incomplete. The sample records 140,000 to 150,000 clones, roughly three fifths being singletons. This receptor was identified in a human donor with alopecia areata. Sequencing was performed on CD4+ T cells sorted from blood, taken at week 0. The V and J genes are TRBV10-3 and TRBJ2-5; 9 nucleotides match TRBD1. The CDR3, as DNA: TGTGCCATCAGCCTGCCTCCGGGACAGGGAGAGACCCAGTACTTC. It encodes CAISLPPGQGETQYF.